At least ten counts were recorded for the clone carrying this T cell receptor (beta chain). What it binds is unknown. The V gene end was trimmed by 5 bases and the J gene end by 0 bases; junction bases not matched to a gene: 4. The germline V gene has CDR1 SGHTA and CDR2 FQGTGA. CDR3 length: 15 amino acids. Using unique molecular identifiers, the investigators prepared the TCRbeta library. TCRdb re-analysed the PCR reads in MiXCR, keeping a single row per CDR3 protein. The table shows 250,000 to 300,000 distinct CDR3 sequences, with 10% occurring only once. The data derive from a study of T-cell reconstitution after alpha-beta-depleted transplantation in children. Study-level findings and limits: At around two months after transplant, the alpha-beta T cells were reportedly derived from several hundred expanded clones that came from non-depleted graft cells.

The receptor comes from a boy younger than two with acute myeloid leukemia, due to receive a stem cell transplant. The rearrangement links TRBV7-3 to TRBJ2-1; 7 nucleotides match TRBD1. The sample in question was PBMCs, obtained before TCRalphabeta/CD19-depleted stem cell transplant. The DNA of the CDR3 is TGTGCCAGCAGCCGACAGGGTGGCTCCTACAATGAGCAGTTCTTC. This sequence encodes CASSRQGGSYNEQFF.